The clone carrying this TCR beta chain was seen ten or more times. V lost 8 bases and J 7 bases, leaving 18 bases between the germline ends. This CDR3 comprises 14 residues. Germline CDR1 MDHEN, CDR2 SYDVKM. Lactation, pregnancy, uncontrolled infections and other autoimmune diseases were all grounds for excluding patients. These data are taken from a study of Graves' ophthalmopathy and Graves' hyperthyroidism. Study-wide background: The authors collected peripheral blood at initial diagnosis, before any treatment.

RNA served as the template for amplifying TCR beta CDR3 regions. The library came from an HTBI-primed first-round RT-PCR and a second-round multiplex PCR. Using its own MiXCR run on the multiplex PCR reads, TCRdb lists one record per CDR3 protein. The sample yields 400,000 or so distinct CDR3 sequences, about 15% seen once. The receptor comes from an adult woman with stable Graves' hyperthyroidism. This rearrangement joins TRBV28 to TRBJ1-5; maybe TRBD1 (5 bases). The sequenced material came from peripheral blood. In nucleotides, the CDR3 is TGTGCCAGCTCCCCGTCCGGGGCGTGGCAGCCCCAGCATTTT. Protein product: CASSPSGAWQPQHF.